The 9 T cell receptor beta chains below were found in one sample sequenced in a study of T cell repertoires in cytomegalovirus infection. TCRdb called the reads again in MiXCR, with one record for every CDR3 protein. The data hold nearly 550,000 distinct CDR3 sequences, with more than 15% observed a single time. Sequencing was carried out using CD8+ T cells from PBMCs. The receptors here all came from a human donor in good health (CMV status not recorded). Some clones in this sample may be carry-over from other donors' samples.

The chain has TRBV9 and TRBJ2-3, with TRBD2 matching over 11 bases. The trim removed 3 bases at V and 1 base at J, leaving 1 base unmatched. The CDR3 sequence is 15 residues long. CDR1 and CDR2 (germline): SGDLS, YYNGEE. The CDR3 DNA follows: TGTGCCAGCAGCGCGACTAGCGGGGGCACAGATACGCAGTATTTT. Translation gives CASSATSGGTDTQYF.

This clonotype was counted ten times or more. The chain employs TRBV7-9 and TRBJ2-5, with 9 nucleotides matching TRBD1. V lost 4 bases, J lost 2 bases, and 2 bases stayed unmatched. Germline-derived CDR1 and CDR2 are SEHNR and FQNEAQ (reference sequence). The CDR3 contains 14 residues. Here the CDR3 reads CASSYDRGQETQYF. The CDR3 DNA is TGTGCCAGCAGCTACGACAGGGGGCAAGAGACCCAGTACTTC.

This clonotype was recorded many times. This chain links TRBV14 with TRBJ2-1, with D unresolved. CDR1 is SGHDN, CDR2 FVKESK, per germline. The CDR3 covers 17 residues. V lost 1 base, J lost 0 bases, and 13 bases lay in between. The CDR3 protein is CASSQVPRFSSYNEQFF. In nucleotides, the CDR3 is TGTGCCAGCAGCCAAGTCCCGCGCTTTAGCTCCTACAATGAGCAGTTCTTC.

The CDR3 DNA is TGTGCCAGCAGTCCGGACAGGGGGACGACTGAAGCTTTCTTT. Protein: CASSPDRGTTEAFF. This chain uses TRBV2 with TRBJ1-1, with 10 bases lining up with TRBD1. From germline, CDR1 is SNHLY and CDR2 FYNNEI. Trimming at V came to 5 bases and at J to 5 bases, leaving 5 bases not matched to a gene. There are 14 residues in the CDR3.

This clonotype has a handful of counts. The V call is TRBV2, the J call TRBJ2-2; possible D gene TRBD2, 6 bases. The CDR3 covers 18 residues. Germline CDR1 is SNHLY and CDR2 is FYNNEI. V lost 0 bases and J lost 6, with 20 bases in between. The CDR3 region is CASSEASRSGVGAGELFF. CDR3 nucleotide sequence: TGTGCCAGCAGTGAAGCTAGCAGGTCGGGAGTGGGCGCCGGGGAGCTGTTTTTT.

This clonotype was counted only a few times. The chain carries TRBV5-6 and TRBJ2-4; a weak D match, TRBD1 (5 bases). Trimming stripped 2 bases from V and 0 bases from J, with 15 bases between. This CDR3 is 17 amino acids long. CDR1 is SGHDT and CDR2 is YYEEEE in the germline V gene. The CDR3 protein is CASSFPGRARAKNIQYF. Here the CDR3 DNA reads TGTGCCAGCAGCTTCCCCGGCAGGGCCCGAGCCAAAAACATTCAGTACTTC.

This clonotype has ten or more counts. The J gene is TRBJ2-1, the V gene TRBV12-3 or TRBV12-4, with 9 bases that match TRBD1. Trimming cost V 6 bases and J 1 base; bases outside gene matches: 10. The CDR3 totals 17 residues. CDR3 sequence: CASSQGWGQGSYNEQFF. The CDR3 nucleotides read TGTGCCAGCAGCCAAGGTTGGGGACAGGGATCCTACAATGAGCAGTTCTTC.

In this sample, this clonotype turned up a few times. The V call is TRBV9, the J call TRBJ2-2, with 9 bases identical to TRBD2. The CDR3 is 18 amino acids. The V gene's germline CDR1 is SGDLS and CDR2 YYNGEE. V trimming: 0 bases; J trimming: 7 bases; junction bases outside the gene matches: 13. CDR3 region: CASSVAGRGRARGGELFF. The CDR3 coding sequence is TGTGCCAGCAGCGTAGCCGGGCGCGGGAGGGCCAGAGGCGGGGAGCTGTTTTTT.

This clonotype was counted at least ten times. This sequence joins TRBV7-9 and TRBJ2-7; 7 bases align to TRBD1. Germline CDR1 and CDR2: SEHNR and FQNEAQ (reference sequence). The CDR3 is 14 amino acids. The ends lost 5 bases at V and 6 bases at J; junction bases unmatched: 10. The CDR3 coding sequence is TGTGCCAGCAGCCCTCGACAGGGAATCAGCGAGCAGTACTTC. As protein: CASSPRQGISEQYF.